A selection of T cell receptor beta chains follows, all from one sample in a study of cytomegalovirus exposure and HLA in healthy donors. Sequencing was performed with immunoSEQ multiplex PCR; in TCRdb, only in-frame clones are kept and a portion is missing. This sample has more than 95,000 clones, with approximately 94% found just once. The sequenced material came from PBMCs. Every receptor here comes from a woman aged 18-29 years in good health and CMV-seronegative. Each CDR3 is given with its conserved first and last residue. The order of the fields is J gene, D gene, V gene, clone size, CDR3 protein, CDR3 DNA. D genes are given only for firm matches. Some rows have no size entry. The others give once, few or many, or a class for an expanded clone.

TRBJ2-1,TRBD2,TRBV9,once,CASSLGLAGVRSEQFF,TGTGCCAGCAGCCTGGGACTAGCGGGGGTTCGCAGTGAGCAGTTCTTC
TRBJ1-1,-,TRBV7-9,-,CASSSPLDSNTEAFF,TGTGCCAGCAGCTCCCCTCTGGACAGCAACACTGAAGCTTTCTTT
TRBJ2-2,-,TRBV11-1,-,CASFGGAGELFF,TGTGCCAGTTTCGGAGGGGCCGGGGAGCTGTTTTTT
TRBJ2-3,TRBD2,TRBV7-9,-,CASSLGSIAGTRVTDTQYF,TGTGCCAGCAGCTTAGGTAGCATCGCCGGGACTAGAGTCACAGATACGCAGTATTTT
TRBJ1-3,-,TRBV28,-,CASSLGGVGNTIYF,TGTGCCAGCAGTTTAGGGGGGGTAGGAAACACCATATATTTT
TRBJ2-5,TRBD2,TRBV30,-,CAWSEPGLAGTGGETQYF,TGTGCCTGGAGCGAGCCGGGACTAGCGGGAACGGGGGGGGAGACCCAGTACTTC
TRBJ2-2,TRBD1,TRBV29-1,-,CSVSRTGAGELFF,TGCAGCGTTTCTCGGACAGGGGCCGGGGAGCTGTTTTTT
TRBJ2-3,TRBD2,TRBV27,-,CASSLAGVAADTQYF,TGTGCCAGCAGTTTAGCGGGAGTCGCGGCAGATACGCAGTATTTT
TRBJ1-1,-,TRBV4-1,-,CASSPGLSGYTEAFF,TGCGCCAGCAGCCCTGGACTATCGGGGTACACTGAAGCTTTCTTT
TRBJ2-7,-,TRBV5-1,-,CASSLESRTYEQYF,TGCGCCAGCAGCTTGGAGAGCCGAACCTACGAGCAGTACTTC
TRBJ2-1,-,TRBV6-1,-,CASSERNTGSNEQFF,TGTGCCAGCAGTGAACGGAATACAGGGTCCAATGAGCAGTTCTTC
TRBJ2-3,-,TRBV28,-,CASSSGNTQYF,TGTGCCAGCAGTTCAGGCAATACGCAGTATTTT
TRBJ2-1,TRBD2,TRBV14,-,CASSSGLAVYNEQFF,TGTGCCAGCAGCTCGGGACTAGCGGTCTACAATGAGCAGTTCTTC
TRBJ1-1,-,TRBV9,-,CASSVLAGVHTEAFF,TGTGCCAGCAGCGTTTTGGCCGGGGTACACACTGAAGCTTTCTTT
TRBJ2-2,-,TRBV19,-,CASKAAGTGELFF,TGTGCCAGTAAGGCCGCGGGGACCGGGGAGCTGTTTTTT
TRBJ1-1,-,TRBV11-2,once,CASSFGVRGHTEAFF,TGTGCCAGCAGCTTCGGAGTCCGGGGACATACTGAAGCTTTCTTT
TRBJ2-3,-,TRBV6-6,once,CASRVTASTDTQYF,TGTGCCAGCAGAGTGACAGCTAGCACAGATACGCAGTATTTT
TRBJ2-7,TRBD2,TRBV30,-,CAWSFSGGGYEQYF,TGTGCCTGGAGTTTCAGCGGGGGGGGTTACGAGCAGTACTTC
TRBJ2-1,TRBD2,TRBV5-1,-,CASSLEASGGANEQFF,TGCGCCAGCAGCTTGGAGGCTAGCGGGGGGGCGAATGAGCAGTTCTTC
TRBJ2-5,-,TRBV6-1,-,CASSEGTSSRETQYF,TGTGCCAGCAGTGAAGGCACCTCCTCACGGGAGACCCAGTACTTC
TRBJ2-5,TRBD2,TRBV27,-,CASSSGGNQETQYF,TGTGCCAGCAGTTCGGGGGGGAACCAAGAGACCCAGTACTTC
TRBJ2-7,-,TRBV11-1,-,CASSLESGVTYEQYF,TGTGCCAGCAGCTTAGAATCAGGGGTAACCTACGAGCAGTACTTC
TRBJ2-2,TRBD2,TRBV11-1,-,CASSLGGRNTGELFF,TGTGCCAGCAGCTTAGGCGGGAGGAACACCGGGGAGCTGTTTTTT
TRBJ1-4,-,TRBV28,-,CASSPRGGWHEKLFF,TGTGCCAGCAGTCCCCGGGGGGGGTGGCATGAAAAACTGTTTTTT
TRBJ2-7,-,TRBV9,-,CASSVDPAYEQYF,TGTGCCAGCAGCGTAGATCCCGCCTACGAGCAGTACTTC
TRBJ1-3,-,TRBV2,-,CASSELGAAGNTIYF,TGTGCCAGCAGTGAGCTGGGGGCAGCTGGAAACACCATATATTTT